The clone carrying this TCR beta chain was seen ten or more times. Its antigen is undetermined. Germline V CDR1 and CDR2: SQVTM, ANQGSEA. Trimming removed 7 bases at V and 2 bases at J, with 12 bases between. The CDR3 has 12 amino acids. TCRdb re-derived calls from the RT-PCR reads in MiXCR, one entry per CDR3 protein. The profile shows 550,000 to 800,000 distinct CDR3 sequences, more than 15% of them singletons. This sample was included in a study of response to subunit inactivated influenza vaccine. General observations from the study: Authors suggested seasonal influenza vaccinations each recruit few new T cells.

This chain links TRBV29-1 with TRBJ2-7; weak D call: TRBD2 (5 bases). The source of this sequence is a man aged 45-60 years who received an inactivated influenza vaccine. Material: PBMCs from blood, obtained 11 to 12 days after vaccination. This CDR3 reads CSAWTPPYEQYF. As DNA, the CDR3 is TGCAGCGCCTGGACTCCTCCCTACGAGCAGTACTTC.